Below, 4 T cell receptor beta chains from the same sample are listed, as sequenced in a study of T cell repertoires in cytomegalovirus infection (dated by TCRdb to about 2019). TCRdb names Illumina HiSeq 1500 as the instrument used. In-frame beta chains were kept once TCRdb had trimmed the public reads at Q25 with fastp and called clones with MiXCR. One record per CDR3 amino acid sequence lists the most common genes and DNA. This sample has more than 350,000 distinct CDR3 sequences in its table, and 25% to 40% of those were observed once. The leading ten clones occupy roughly an eighth of the sample. Input material: PBMCs. The receptors were gathered from a human donor in good health (CMV status not recorded). Some clones in this sample may be carry-over from other donors' samples.

This clonotype turned up a few times. This rearrangement joins TRBV7-6 to TRBJ2-1; weak D call: TRBD1 (5 bases). Germline assignment: CDR1 SGHVS and CDR2 FNYEAQ. Trimming left V 2 bases short and J 10 bases short, with 12 bases between. This CDR3 spans 13 amino acids. The CDR3 protein is CASSLSQGMEQFF. The DNA of the CDR3 is TGTGCCAGCAGCTTAAGTCAGGGAATGGAGCAGTTCTTC.

The chain has TRBV19 and TRBJ2-7; TRBD1 is a possible D gene (6 bases). The CDR3 runs to 14 residues. Looked up from germline, CDR1 is LNHDA and CDR2 is SQIVND (reference sequence). V lost 3 bases, J lost 1 base, and 10 bases lay in between. CDR3 residues: CASSIAQGSYEQYF. CDR3 nucleotides: TGTGCCAGTAGTATTGCGCAGGGGTCCTACGAGCAGTACTTC.

This clonotype was counted a few times. The rearrangement uses TRBV4-1 and TRBJ1-3; TRBD1 is a possible D gene (5 bases). CDR3 length equals 14 residues. Germline CDR1 reads MGHRA; CDR2 reads YSYEKL. V was pared by 1 base and J by 7 bases, with 11 bases between. CDR3 residues: CASSQGSGSNTIYF. CDR3 nucleotides: TGCGCCAGCAGCCAAGGGTCAGGGTCCAACACCATATATTTT.

V usage is TRBV19 and J usage is TRBJ2-1, with 11 bases lining up with TRBD2. J was trimmed by 12 bases and V by 6 bases; bases with no gene match: 13. Germline V gene sequence: CDR1 LNHDA, CDR2 SQIVND (reference sequence). This CDR3 comprises 15 residues. The CDR3 is CASSRGASGGTGQFF. As DNA, the CDR3 is TGTGCCAGTAGCAGAGGGGCTAGCGGGGGGACGGGGCAGTTCTTC.